A selection of T cell receptor beta chains follows, all from one sample in a study of CD8+CD57+ T cells in acquired aplastic anemia. TCRdb called the reads again in MiXCR, with one record for every CDR3 protein. The sample contains under 200,000 distinct CDR3 sequences, less than 50% of which appear only once. Sequenced sample: sorted CD4+, CD8+, or CD8+CD57+ T cells (not recorded which) from PBMCs. All receptors derive from a human donor with aplastic anemia. Each CDR3 is given with its conserved first and last residue. The D gene is left open where the match is weak. Rows may omit the clone size; those that give it use once, few, many or a size class.

TRBD1,TRBV5-1,TRBJ1-1,many,CASSMGQGNTEAFF,TGCGCCAGCAGCATGGGACAGGGGAACACTGAAGCTTTCTTT
TRBD1,TRBV19,TRBJ2-6,-,CASSDILRDRASGANVLTF,TGTGCCAGTAGTGACATACTTAGGGACAGGGCATCTGGGGCCAACGTCCTGACTTTC
TRBD2,TRBV6-5,TRBJ2-3,many,CASSYLAGADTQYF,TGTGCCAGCAGTTACTTAGCGGGGGCAGATACGCAGTATTTT
-,TRBV19,TRBJ2-7,-,CASSTGHEQYF,TGTGCCAGTAGTACAGGACACGAGCAGTACTTC
-,TRBV3-1,TRBJ2-2,few,CASSQFPGSNTGELFF,TGTGCCAGCAGCCAATTTCCCGGTTCGAACACCGGGGAGCTGTTTTTT
-,TRBV6-1,TRBJ2-2,many,CASGGGELFF,TGTGCCAGCGGAGGCGGGGAGCTGTTTTTT
TRBD1,TRBV20-1,TRBJ1-5,many,CSARGPNRGNNQPQHF,TGCAGTGCTAGGGGCCCAAACAGGGGGAACAATCAGCCCCAGCATTTT
TRBD1,TRBV19,TRBJ1-3,-,CASPGQGEKSGNTIYF,TGTGCCAGCCCGGGACAGGGGGAGAAGTCCGGAAACACCATATATTTT
-,TRBV5-1,TRBJ1-4,few,CASSSGLVGVGEKLFF,TGCGCCAGCAGCTCTGGGTTGGTAGGGGTCGGTGAAAAACTGTTTTTT
-,TRBV10-3,TRBJ1-4,-,CAISDRDATNEKLFF,TGTGCCATCAGTGACAGGGATGCAACTAATGAAAAACTGTTTTTT
TRBD2,TRBV6-2/TRBV6-3,TRBJ2-1,-,CASSSVSGRGNSEQFF,TGTGCCAGCAGTTCGGTAAGCGGGAGAGGAAATAGTGAGCAGTTCTTC
-,TRBV15,TRBJ2-2,-,CATIEPANTGELFF,TGTGCCACCATCGAACCCGCGAACACCGGGGAGCTGTTTTTT
-,TRBV12-3/TRBV12-4,TRBJ1-5,-,CASSGLESQHF,TGTGCCAGCAGTGGGCTGGAGTCCCAGCATTTT
TRBD1,TRBV5-4,TRBJ1-4,-,CASSDPGTGNEKLFF,TGTGCCAGCAGCGACCCGGGGACAGGGAATGAAAAACTGTTTTTT
TRBD2,TRBV7-8,TRBJ2-2,-,CASSFRAGGRNTGELFF,TGTGCCAGCAGCTTCCGCGCGGGGGGGAGGAACACCGGGGAGCTGTTTTTT
TRBD1,TRBV7-2,TRBJ1-3,many,CASSSDRGQGNTIYF,TGTGCCAGCAGCTCCGACAGGGGGCAGGGAAACACCATATATTTT
-,TRBV19,TRBJ1-2,many,CASSILGANYGYTF,TGTGCCAGTAGTATCCTAGGGGCTAACTATGGCTACACCTTC
-,TRBV27,TRBJ1-4,few,CASSPDTTNEKLFF,TGTGCCAGCAGTCCGGACACAACTAATGAAAAACTGTTTTTT
-,TRBV7-9,TRBJ2-5,-,CASSPSLETQYF,TGTGCCAGCAGCCCATCCCTCGAGACCCAGTACTTC
-,TRBV12-3/TRBV12-4,TRBJ2-3,many,CASSPTSQIFPRYF,TGTGCCAGCAGTCCGACGAGTCAGATCTTTCCTAGGTATTTT
TRBD2,TRBV5-4,TRBJ2-3,-,CASSLVPSGRDTQYF,TGTGCCAGCAGCTTGGTGCCTAGCGGGAGGGATACGCAGTATTTT
-,TRBV24-1,TRBJ2-6,-,CATSDPGTGANVLTF,TGTGCCACCAGTGATCCCGGGACAGGGGCCAACGTCCTGACTTTC
-,TRBV2,TRBJ1-6,-,CASKGLSPLHF,TGTGCCAGCAAGGGACTATCACCCCTCCACTTT
-,TRBV29-1,TRBJ2-7,-,CSVLMDGTYEQYF,TGCAGCGTTTTAATGGACGGTACCTACGAGCAGTACTTC
-,TRBV7-4,TRBJ2-7,-,CASSGNFYEQYF,TGTGCCAGCAGCGGGAACTTTTACGAGCAGTACTTC
TRBD1,TRBV7-3,TRBJ1-6,-,CASSRDRESPLHF,TGTGCCAGCAGCCGGGACAGGGAGTCACCCCTCCACTTT
-,TRBV7-3,TRBJ2-1,many,CASSSGPTTGDNEQFF,TGTGCCAGCAGCTCGGGACCCACAACCGGGGACAATGAGCAGTTCTTC
TRBD2,TRBV19,TRBJ2-7,-,CASSKGLAGGREQYF,TGTGCCAGTAGTAAAGGACTAGCGGGGGGCCGGGAGCAGTACTTC
TRBD2,TRBV24-1,TRBJ2-7,-,CATSDGLVGGFCEQYF,TGTGCCACCAGTGATGGCCTAGTGGGAGGGTTCTGCGAGCAGTACTTC
TRBD2,TRBV7-3,TRBJ2-7,many,CASSFGRGAAYEQYF,TGTGCCAGCAGCTTCGGGCGGGGGGCTGCCTACGAGCAGTACTTC
-,TRBV7-8,TRBJ2-7,-,CASSLAGLEQYF,TGTGCCAGCAGCTTAGCGGGTCTGGAGCAGTACTTC
TRBD1,TRBV3-1,TRBJ2-1,-,CASSLLLPGQGFNEQFF,TGTGCCAGCAGCTTACTTCTTCCGGGACAGGGTTTCAATGAGCAGTTCTTC
-,TRBV20-1,TRBJ1-3,many,CSASQAGPHSGNTIYF,TGCAGTGCTAGCCAGGCAGGGCCTCACTCTGGAAACACCATATATTTT
-,TRBV11-2,TRBJ2-3,-,CASSLDQASVDTQYF,TGTGCCAGCAGCTTAGATCAGGCTAGCGTTGATACGCAGTATTTT
-,TRBV6-2/TRBV6-3,TRBJ1-1,-,CASSRTIDTEAFF,TGTGCCAGCAGTCGGACAATAGACACTGAAGCTTTCTTT
TRBD1,TRBV6-1,TRBJ2-5,-,CASRPGQGYQETQYF,TGTGCCAGCAGGCCGGGACAGGGGTACCAAGAGACCCAGTACTTC
TRBD2,TRBV19,TRBJ2-1,-,CASSLSVGLRRSGGPHKGQFF,TGTGCCAGTAGTCTATCTGTCGGGCTTCGTCGTAGCGGGGGGCCTCATAAAGGGCAGTTCTTC
-,TRBV20-1,TRBJ2-3,-,CSARALEGTHYTQYF,TGCAGTGCTAGGGCCCTGGAGGGCACACACTATACGCAGTATTTT
TRBD2,TRBV5-4,TRBJ2-1,few,CASSSGLAGGLHNEQFF,TGTGCCAGCAGCTCCGGACTAGCGGGGGGGCTCCACAATGAGCAGTTCTTC
TRBD1,TRBV27,TRBJ2-5,-,CASRGTGGAETQYF,TGTGCCAGCAGGGGGACAGGGGGAGCCGAGACCCAGTACTTC
-,TRBV4-2,TRBJ1-6,-,CASGQGGHLKSSYNSPLHF,TGTGCCAGCGGCCAAGGGGGACACCTAAAGAGCTCCTATAATTCACCCCTCCACTTT
TRBD1,TRBV2,TRBJ1-4,-,CATQAGTATTNEKLFF,TGTGCCACACAGGCCGGGACAGCAACAACTAATGAAAAACTGTTTTTT
-,TRBV7-6,TRBJ2-3,-,CASSLGLPTDTQYF,TGTGCCAGCAGCTTAGGTCTCCCCACAGATACGCAGTATTTT
TRBD2,TRBV20-1,TRBJ2-1,many,CSARSTSGDYNEQFF,TGCAGTGCTAGGTCGACTAGCGGAGATTACAATGAGCAGTTCTTC
TRBD2,TRBV20-1,TRBJ2-1,-,CSAARTSGGNEQFF,TGCAGTGCTGCCCGGACTAGCGGAGGGAATGAGCAGTTCTTC
-,TRBV15,TRBJ2-5,-,CATSPLGGGGGETQYF,TGTGCCACCAGCCCCCTGGGAGGGGGGGGTGGAGAGACCCAGTACTTC
TRBD1,TRBV2,TRBJ2-1,many,CASSEDRGRTNEQFF,TGTGCCAGCAGTGAAGACAGGGGGCGTACCAATGAGCAGTTCTTC
-,TRBV2,TRBJ2-5,-,CASTPDRLETQYF,TGTGCCAGCACCCCTGACCGGCTAGAGACCCAGTACTTC
-,TRBV7-2,TRBJ1-5,many,CASSGTGLRNQPQHF,TGTGCCAGCAGCGGAACAGGGTTGCGCAATCAGCCCCAGCATTTT
-,TRBV6-1,TRBJ1-1,many,CASGIGILNTEAFF,TGTGCCAGCGGTATCGGGATTTTGAACACTGAAGCTTTCTTT
TRBD1,TRBV6-6,TRBJ1-2,many,CASSSWTGDGYTF,TGTGCCAGCAGTTCCTGGACAGGGGATGGCTACACCTTC
TRBD2,TRBV10-3,TRBJ2-2,-,CAISGTSGHTGELFF,TGTGCCATCAGTGGGACTAGCGGGCACACCGGGGAGCTGTTTTTT
-,TRBV2,TRBJ1-2,few,CASRDSLNYGYTF,TGTGCCAGCAGGGACAGCTTAAACTATGGCTACACCTTC
-,TRBV6-1,TRBJ2-5,-,CASRTSQETQYF,TGTGCCAGCAGGACAAGCCAAGAGACCCAGTACTTC
TRBD1,TRBV5-1,TRBJ2-1,many,CASSLTGVLNEQFF,TGCGCCAGCAGCTTAACAGGGGTTTTGAATGAGCAGTTCTTC
-,TRBV11-2,TRBJ2-7,few,CASSRPTGPRAYEQYF,TGTGCCAGCAGCCGCCCCACAGGGCCTCGGGCCTACGAGCAGTACTTC
-,TRBV12-3/TRBV12-4,TRBJ1-4,many,CASSPSGSTNEKLFF,TGTGCCAGCAGCCCTAGCGGGTCGACTAATGAAAAACTGTTTTTT